This TCR beta chain stems from a study of blood T cells in healthy people across ages. This clonotype was counted only a few times. What it binds is not known. Healthy Russian Caucasian donors spanned ages about 6 to 100 years. It was roughly 10 milliliters of peripheral blood that were drawn from each donor. Losses at the gene ends were 8 bases for V and 9 bases for J; bases not matched to a gene: 8. This CDR3 comprises 14 residues. Germline CDR1 reads MNHEY; CDR2 reads SVGAGI. Study-wide results and limits: The recorded TCR beta diversity per million T cells decreased in a roughly linear manner with age.

A J-beta primer mix and a sample-barcoded 5' primer were used in a second PCR of roughly 6 to 11 cycles. TCRdb used MiXCR to reprocess the 5' RACE reads, holding one entry per CDR3 protein. The sample lists about 1 million distinct CDR3 sequences, around 43% occurring once. The chain recombines TRBV6-5 with TRBJ2-1; 12 bases are a match to TRBD1. This clonotype was sampled from a woman in her fifties or sixties in good health. The sequencing sample was made of blood. The CDR3: CASASGTGGSEQFF. In DNA, the CDR3 is TGTGCCAGCGCCTCCGGGACAGGGGGCAGTGAGCAGTTCTTC.